The 20 T cell receptor beta chains below all came from one sample that was sequenced in a study of blood T cell repertoires in COVID-19. Repertoires were generated with immunoSEQ multiplex PCR, while TCRdb's copy carries only in-frame clones and drops some. The table includes 80,000 to 100,000 clones, about 86% detected once. Input material: peripheral blood. Receptor source: an older woman in a cohort sampled during active or convalescent COVID-19.

The rearrangement links TRBV9 to TRBJ2-2, with D possibly matching TRBD2 (5 bases). Trimming stripped 5 bases from V and 1 base from J, with 15 bases between. The CDR3 loop spans 16 amino acids. Germline values: CDR1 SGDLS, CDR2 YYNGEE. The CDR3, as DNA: TGTGCCAGCAGTAATACGGGATCTGAGAACACCGGGGAGCTGTTTTTT. It specifies CASSNTGSENTGELFF.

The chain has TRBV28 and TRBJ1-2; D call uncertain. Germline V gene lookup returns CDR1 MDHEN and CDR2 SYDVKM. There are 12 residues in the CDR3. Trimming took 6 bases from V and 4 from J, leaving 9 bases between them. The CDR3 DNA follows: TGTGCCAGCAGCTGGGAGGGCTATGGCTACACCTTC. Translated, it gives CASSWEGYGYTF.

The chain has TRBV5-1 and TRBJ1-3; the D gene is possibly TRBD1 (6 bases). This CDR3 has 16 residues. The V gene's germline CDR1 is SGHRS and CDR2 YFSETQ. Trimming removed 0 bases at V and 1 base at J, with 11 bases between. The CDR3 reads CASSLGQERSGNTIYF. CDR3 coding DNA: TGCGCCAGCAGCTTGGGACAGGAACGTTCTGGAAACACCATATATTTT.

This chain links TRBV6-5 with TRBJ2-7, with TRBD1 identical over 10 bases. The germline gives CDR1 MNHEY, CDR2 SVGAGI. The CDR3 loop spans 15 amino acids. The J segment lost 3 bases and the V segment lost 0 bases, leaving 2 bases of the junction unmatched. CDR3 protein: CASSYSGTGDYEQYF. The CDR3 DNA follows: TGTGCCAGCAGTTACTCAGGGACAGGGGACTACGAGCAGTACTTC.

This clone was seen a few times. CDR3 nucleotides: TGTGCCAGCAGTGATTTCCCCGGGACAAGTTATCAGCCCCAGCATTTT. Its protein product is CASSDFPGTSYQPQHF. The V gene is TRBV6-1, the J gene TRBJ1-5, with D tentatively TRBD1 (6 bases). This CDR3 region has 16 residues. V dropped 3 bases and J dropped 5 bases, with 17 bases sitting between them. CDR1 and CDR2 (germline): MNHNS, SASEGT.

This chain uses TRBV11-2 with TRBJ2-2, with 7 bases aligning to TRBD2. The length of the CDR3 is 13 residues. V shed 6 bases and J 5 bases; nucleotides not matched to a gene: 3. CDR1 and CDR2 (germline): SGHAT, FQNNGV. The CDR3 loop reads CASRASGTGELFF. Written as DNA, the CDR3 is TGTGCCAGCAGGGCTAGCGGAACCGGGGAGCTGTTTTTT.

The chain joins TRBV19 to TRBJ2-3; TRBD2 might be the D (7 bases). Germline-derived CDR1 and CDR2 are LNHDA and SQIVND (reference sequence). Trimming took 10 bases from V and 6 from J, leaving 23 bases between them. This CDR3 is 15 amino acids long. The CDR3: CATSPPGGRGDTQYF. The CDR3 nucleotides read TGTGCCACCTCCCCCCCCGGGGGGCGAGGGGATACGCAGTATTTT.

This chain uses TRBV2 with TRBJ2-7; D possibly corresponds to TRBD1 (6 bases). This CDR3 comprises 14 residues. The germline V and J ends were trimmed by 5 bases and 4 bases, with 15 bases remaining between them. Germline V lookup: CDR1 SNHLY, CDR2 FYNNEI. This chain's CDR3 is CASSIQGISYEQYF. In nucleotides, the CDR3 is TGTGCCAGCAGTATACAGGGAATTTCGTACGAGCAGTACTTC.

This clone was seen once. J is TRBJ2-3 and V is TRBV9; 13 nucleotides align to TRBD2. The CDR3 loop spans 20 amino acids. The germline V gene has CDR1 SGDLS and CDR2 YYNGEE. J was trimmed by 1 base and V by 0 bases; bases with no gene match: 11. This chain's CDR3 is CASSVDLRLAGGWGTDTQYF. Written as DNA, the CDR3 is TGTGCCAGCAGCGTAGACTTGAGACTAGCGGGGGGATGGGGCACAGATACGCAGTATTTT.

The CDR3 DNA reads as TGTGCCAGCAGCTCTGCCGTCCGGGACAGGGACGACGAGCAGTACTTC. Amino acid sequence: CASSSAVRDRDDEQYF. The gene calls are TRBV12-1 and TRBJ2-7; TRBD1, the table's D call, lacks a check against the DNA. TRBV12-1 is noted as a pseudogene. This CDR3 comprises 16 residues.

This chain links TRBV11-2 with TRBJ2-1, with 14 bases identical to TRBD2. CDR1 SGHAT and CDR2 FQNNGV come from the germline V gene. CDR3 length: 19 residues. V lost 5 bases, J lost 6 bases, and 15 bases stayed unmatched. This CDR3 is CASSPYGRRLAGGINEQFF. DNA for the CDR3: TGTGCCAGCAGCCCATACGGTCGGCGACTAGCGGGGGGGATCAATGAGCAGTTCTTC.

The chain recombines TRBV7-6 with TRBJ2-5; the D is unclear. The CDR3 consists of 15 residues. V lost 5 bases and J 0 bases, leaving 13 bases between the germline ends. The germline V gene has CDR1 SGHVS and CDR2 FNYEAQ. The DNA for the CDR3 is TGTGCCAGCAGCCACAGACACAGAGACCAAGAGACCCAGTACTTC. Encoded protein: CASSHRHRDQETQYF.

About this clone itself: Compared with germline, one end of the junction differs, possibly owing to a read error. Other nucleotide sequences from this sample produce the same CDR3. The V and J genes are TRBV3-1 (or the pseudogene TRBV3-2) and TRBJ2-3, with TRBD2 matching 9 bases. The CDR3 spans 15 residues. Per germline, CDR1 LGHDT and CDR2 YNNKEL (reference sequence). DNA for the CDR3: TGTGCCAGCAGCCAAGTCAGCGGGGGGACAGATACACAGTATTTT. It encodes CASSQVSGGTDTQYF.

The chain joins TRBV5-1 to TRBJ1-2; 12 positions match TRBD1. V shed 4 bases, J shed 8 bases, and the junction held 9 bases outside the gene matches. Germline V gives CDR1 SGHRS, CDR2 YFSETQ. This CDR3 contains 15 residues. The CDR3 DNA follows: TGCGCCAGCAGCGCAGCCGGGACAGGGGGCGAGGGCTACACCTTC. Translating it yields CASSAAGTGGEGYTF.

This sequence joins TRBV11-2 and TRBJ2-3; perhaps TRBD2 as D (5 bases). From germline, CDR1 is SGHAT and CDR2 FQNNGV. Trimming took 4 bases from V and 0 from J, leaving 14 bases between them. CDR3 length: 16 amino acids. This chain's CDR3 is CASSSISGLSTDTQYF. DNA for the CDR3: TGTGCCAGCAGCTCAATATCGGGGTTAAGCACAGATACGCAGTATTTT.

This sequence joins TRBV9 and TRBJ2-3; tentatively, D is TRBD1 (5 bases). This CDR3 is built from 12 residues. The V end was cut by 0 bases, the J end by 6 bases, with 5 bases between. CDR1 and CDR2 from the germline V gene are SGDLS and YYNGEE. CDR3 residues: CASSVGQDTQYF. The DNA of the CDR3 is TGTGCCAGCAGCGTAGGACAGGATACGCAGTATTTT. The variable domain in full, with the rest retrieved from reference TRBV9 and TRBJ2-3, is DSGVTQTPKHLITATGQRVTLRCSPRSGDLSVYWYQQSLDQGLQFLIQYYNGEERAKGNILERFSAQQFPDLHSELNLSSLELGDSALYFCASSVGQDTQYFGPGTRLTVL.

This chain links TRBV21-1 with TRBJ1-2; the table gives TRBD1 as D, unverified against the DNA. TRBV21-1 is flagged as a pseudogene. The CDR3 has 15 amino acids. The CDR3 is CASSKESAGAYGYTF. The CDR3 coding sequence is TGTGCCAGCAGCAAAGAATCCGCAGGGGCCTATGGCTACACCTTC.

The chain carries TRBV18 and TRBJ1-4; 9 bases align to TRBD1. After removal of 6 bases from V and 8 bases from J, the junction contained 10 bases not matched to a gene. CDR3 length equals 15 residues. The germline V gene has CDR1 KGHSH and CDR2 LQKENI. The CDR3 spells CASSPPGQGIEKLFF. The CDR3 nucleotides read TGTGCCAGCTCCCCTCCGGGACAGGGCATCGAAAAACTGTTTTTT.

The rearrangement joins TRBV5-1 to TRBJ1-1; D is undetermined. Germline lookup yields CDR1 SGHRS and CDR2 YFSETQ. V shed 0 bases and J shed 0 bases, with 6 bases lying between them. The CDR3 is 14 residues long. The CDR3 DNA sequence: TGCGCCAGCAGCTTGGACGCGGTGAACACTGAAGCTTTCTTT. It encodes CASSLDAVNTEAFF.

The chain carries TRBV19 and TRBJ2-7; possibly TRBD1 for D (5 bases). With 5 bases removed from V and 6 bases from J, the gap between germline ends came to 11 bases. This CDR3 has 12 amino acids. Per the germline V gene, CDR1 is LNHDA and CDR2 is SQIVND (reference sequence). The CDR3, as DNA: TGTGCCAGTAGTCCAGGGTCTCTCGAGCAGTACTTC. Its translation is CASSPGSLEQYF.